Following are 28 T cell receptor beta chains from one sample sequenced in a study of blood T cell repertoires in COVID-19 (dated by TCRdb to 2018 to 2020). The library came from the immunoSEQ multiplex PCR assay. This immuneACCESS table, as held by TCRdb, lists in-frame sequences with V and J called but not all clones. Of the missing ones, under half trace to an unresolved V gene in checked studies; the others have no known cause. The sample table lists under 150,000 clones, roughly 90% of them with a count of one. Approximately 2.5% of the sample is in the top ten clones. Sequencing was carried out using peripheral blood. Receptors originate from a human donor in a cohort sampled during active COVID-19.

The genes are TRBV18 and TRBJ2-3; 11 nucleotides line up with TRBD2. With V trimmed by 2 bases and J by 4 bases, 2 bases remained unmatched. This CDR3 has 15 amino acids. CDR1 KGHSH and CDR2 LQKENI come from the germline V gene. CDR3 amino acids: CASSPTSGRADTQYF. The CDR3 DNA reads as TGTGCCAGCTCACCAACTAGCGGGAGAGCAGATACGCAGTATTTT.

The chain employs TRBV5-4 and TRBJ1-1; 7 bases align to TRBD1. The CDR3 runs to 14 residues. The trim removed 4 bases at V and 2 bases at J, leaving 5 bases unmatched. The germline V gene encodes CDR1 SGHNT and CDR2 YYREEE (reference sequence). CDR3 in DNA: TGTGCCAGCAGCAAGGGACAGACCAACACTGAAGCTTTCTTT. Translated: CASSKGQTNTEAFF.

The V and J genes are TRBV7-2 and TRBJ1-5, with a tentative D call TRBD1 (6 bases). This CDR3 spans 15 amino acids. Deletions cut 5 bases from V and 0 bases from J, with 11 bases between. Germline V lookup: CDR1 SGHTA, CDR2 FQGNSA. The CDR3 DNA reads as TGTGCCAGCAGCCTGCCAGGGGTTAGCAATCAGCCCCAGCATTTT. This encodes CASSLPGVSNQPQHF.

The J gene is TRBJ2-5, the V gene TRBV5-6, with a possible D match to TRBD2 (6 bases). The CDR3 is made up of 13 amino acids. The V end lost 0 bases, the J end lost 9 bases, and 12 bases lay between the germline ends. CDR1 SGHDT and CDR2 YYEEEE come from the germline V gene. The DNA of the CDR3 is TGTGCCAGCAGCTTGGCCCCCGGGGAGGCCCAGTACTTC. Encoded protein: CASSLAPGEAQYF.

V is TRBV5-1 and J is TRBJ1-4; weak D call: TRBD1 (5 bases). Germline loops: CDR1 SGHRS, CDR2 YFSETQ. The CDR3 sequence is 16 residues long. V was trimmed by 4 bases and J by 4 bases, leaving 17 bases between them. The CDR3 reads CASSPSGIGHNEKLFF. The CDR3 DNA reads as TGCGCCAGCAGCCCGTCAGGGATCGGCCATAATGAAAAACTGTTTTTT.

The count of this clone is one. The rearrangement joins TRBV7-2 to TRBJ2-5; D may be TRBD1 (6 bases). The CDR3 loop spans 15 amino acids. Trimming cost V 3 bases and J 5 bases, with 16 bases left between them. Germline assignment: CDR1 SGHTA and CDR2 FQGNSA. CDR3 DNA: TGTGCCAGCAGCTTTGGGCCAGCCAGGGGTGAGACCCAGTACTTC. Its translation is CASSFGPARGETQYF.

This clone was recorded only once. This rearrangement joins TRBV28 to TRBJ1-1; unclear D gene. The ends were cut back, 7 bases at V and 1 base at J, with 16 bases in the middle. The CDR3 has 15 amino acids. Per germline, CDR1 MDHEN and CDR2 SYDVKM. The CDR3 spells CASNLGGAGNTEAFF. The CDR3 nucleotides read TGTGCCAGCAACCTCGGAGGCGCAGGGAACACTGAAGCTTTCTTT.

Concerning this clone: The junction departs from the called germline gene at one end, perhaps through a read error. The rearrangement uses TRBV20-1 and TRBJ1-2; 9 bases align to TRBD1. Germline V gene sequence: CDR1 DFQATT, CDR2 SNEGSKA (reference sequence). The CDR3 is made up of 11 amino acids. CDR3 protein: CSARDLGTGYF. In nucleotides, the CDR3 is TGCAGTGCTAGAGATTTGGGGACAGGGTACTTC.

The V gene is TRBV28, the J gene TRBJ2-3, with TRBD2 matching over 7 bases. CDR1 is MDHEN and CDR2 is SYDVKM in the germline V gene. The CDR3 runs 12 residues. Trimming cost V 4 bases and J 5 bases; bases outside gene matches: 0. The CDR3 spells CASSWGGDTQYF. CDR3 in DNA: TGTGCCAGCAGTTGGGGGGGAGATACGCAGTATTTT. The full variable domain, rest sourced from reference TRBV28 and TRBJ2-3, is DVKVTQSSRYLVKRTGEKVFLECVQDMDHENMFWYRQDPGLGLRLIYFSYDVKMKEKGDIPEGYSVSREKKERFSLILESASTNQTSMYLCASSWGGDTQYFGPGTRLTVL.

The DNA of the CDR3 is TGTGCCAGCAGTACACTCGGGGGGGGGACCTACGAGCAGTACTTC. This gives the protein CASSTLGGGTYEQYF. The chain links TRBV28 to TRBJ2-7, with 8 bases fitting TRBD2. The CDR3 sequence is 15 residues long. Germline trimming cut 5 bases from V and 2 bases from J; bases unmatched to any gene: 8. The germline V gene has CDR1 MDHEN and CDR2 SYDVKM.

This chain uses TRBV19 with TRBJ2-1; 9 nucleotides align to TRBD2. The germline gives CDR1 LNHDA, CDR2 SQIVND (reference sequence). The CDR3 runs to 15 residues. The trim removed 1 base at V and 6 bases at J, leaving 4 bases unmatched. CDR3 in amino acids: CASSIGLAGRNEQFF. CDR3 in DNA: TGTGCCAGTAGTATAGGTCTAGCGGGGCGCAATGAGCAGTTCTTC.

V gene TRBV5-6 combines with J gene TRBJ1-5; no definite D call. The germline CDR1 and CDR2 sequences are SGHDT and YYEEEE. V was cut by 0 bases and J by 5 bases, with 12 bases left in between. The CDR3 covers 15 residues. This CDR3 reads CASSLGSGSHQPQHF. The DNA of the CDR3 is TGTGCCAGCAGCTTGGGCAGCGGGTCCCATCAGCCCCAGCATTTT.

The chain combines TRBV19 with TRBJ2-1, with 10 bases matching TRBD1. J gave up 5 bases and V 7 bases, and 2 bases lay outside the gene matches. The CDR3 is made up of 13 amino acids. Germline lookup yields CDR1 LNHDA and CDR2 SQIVND (reference sequence). CDR3 DNA: TGTGCCAGTAAGGGACAGGGGAACAATGAGCAGTTCTTC. It specifies CASKGQGNNEQFF. The full variable domain, its missing parts supplied by reference TRBV19 and TRBJ2-1, is DGGITQSPKYLFRKEGQNVTLSCEQNLNHDAMYWYRQDPGQGLRLIYYSQIVNDFQKGDIAEGYSVSREKKESFPLTVTSAQKNPTAFYLCASKGQGNNEQFFGPGTRLTVL.

In nucleotides, the CDR3 is TGTGCCAGCAGCTTAGACGGACAGGGGGCCTACGAGCAGTACTTC. This gives the protein CASSLDGQGAYEQYF. This chain connects TRBV7-9 to TRBJ2-7; the match to TRBD1 covers 10 bases. The germline CDR1 and CDR2 sequences are SEHNR and FQNEAQ (reference sequence). The CDR3 is 15 residues long. J was trimmed by 2 bases and V by 1 base; bases with no gene match: 2. The full variable domain, rest sourced from reference TRBV7-9 and TRBJ2-7, is DTGVSQNPRHKITKRGQNVTFRCDPISEHNRLYWYRQTLGQGPEFLTYFQNEAQLEKSRLLSDRFSAERPKGSFSTLEIQRTEQGDSAMYLCASSLDGQGAYEQYFGPGTRLTVT.

The chain couples TRBV28 to TRBJ2-7; TRBD1 agrees at 7 bases. CDR3 size: 13 residues. Germline V lookup: CDR1 MDHEN, CDR2 SYDVKM. V was pared by 6 bases and J by 4 bases, with 6 bases of the junction left unmatched. This CDR3 is CASRTGMRYEQYF. The CDR3 bases are TGTGCCAGCAGGACAGGGATGAGGTACGAGCAGTACTTC.

DNA for the CDR3: TGTGCCAGCTCACCGCCGGCGGGAGGGGCCTACGAGCAGTACTTC. Amino acids: CASSPPAGGAYEQYF. V is TRBV18 and J is TRBJ2-7; TRBD2 aligns across 9 bases. V lost 3 bases to trimming and J lost 2 bases; unmatched junction nucleotides: 5. Germline V gives CDR1 KGHSH, CDR2 LQKENI. CDR3 length: 15 amino acids.

This clone was counted a single time. The chain carries TRBV19 and TRBJ1-6, with TRBD1 matching 8 bases. From germline, CDR1 is LNHDA and CDR2 SQIVND (reference sequence). V shed 4 bases and J 7 bases; nucleotides not matched to a gene: 3. This CDR3 is 14 amino acids long. The DNA for the CDR3 is TGTGCCAGTAGTAACAGGGGGGGGAATTCACCCCTCCACTTT. It encodes CASSNRGGNSPLHF.

The genes are TRBV7-9 and TRBJ2-3, with 7 bases aligning to TRBD1. The CDR3 has 14 amino acids. Germline values: CDR1 SEHNR, CDR2 FQNEAQ (reference sequence). Trimming took 1 base from V and 5 from J; bases not matched to a gene: 3. The CDR3 is CASSLGGGGDTQYF. CDR3 nucleotides: TGTGCCAGCAGCTTAGGAGGGGGCGGAGATACGCAGTATTTT.

The chain uses TRBV28 and TRBJ1-1, with no clear D. The CDR3 extends over 11 amino acids. The V gene's germline CDR1 is MDHEN and CDR2 SYDVKM. With 10 bases removed from V and 7 bases from J, the gap between germline ends came to 13 bases. CDR3 amino acids: CATRRANEAFF. The CDR3 DNA sequence: TGTGCCACCAGGCGCGCGAATGAAGCTTTCTTT. Supplemented by reference TRBV28 and TRBJ1-1, the full variable domain reads DVKVTQSSRYLVKRTGEKVFLECVQDMDHENMFWYRQDPGLGLRLIYFSYDVKMKEKGDIPEGYSVSREKKERFSLILESASTNQTSMYLCATRRANEAFFGQGTRLTVV.

This chain uses TRBV24-1 with TRBJ2-3; 11 nucleotides line up with TRBD2. V was pared by 3 bases and J by 1 base, with 8 bases of the junction left unmatched. The CDR3 is 18 residues long. Looked up from germline, CDR1 is KGHDR and CDR2 is SFDVKD. The CDR3 coding sequence is TGTGCCACCAGTGATCCCACCCCGGGACTAGCGGGCACAGATACGCAGTATTTT. Its translation is CATSDPTPGLAGTDTQYF.

The chain recombines TRBV6-6 with TRBJ2-7, with TRBD2 as a possible D gene (5 bases). CDR1 is MNHNY, CDR2 SVGAGI, per germline (reference sequence). The V gene lost 2 bases and the J gene lost 7 bases, with 15 bases spanning the gap. The CDR3 extends over 14 amino acids. As DNA, the CDR3 is TGTGCCAGCAGTTACCTCGAGGGTTCGGGGGAGCAGTACTTC. Amino acid sequence: CASSYLEGSGEQYF.

This chain joins TRBV28 and TRBJ1-1; weak D call: TRBD1 (5 bases). Trimming left V 8 bases short and J 2 bases short, with 21 bases between. The CDR3 loop spans 16 amino acids. Germline lookup yields CDR1 MDHEN and CDR2 SYDVKM. CDR3 amino acids: CASLEWGRLGNTEAFF. The CDR3 DNA is TGTGCCAGCCTTGAATGGGGCAGACTGGGAAACACTGAAGCTTTCTTT. The full variable domain, with the rest looked up from reference TRBV28 and TRBJ1-1, is DVKVTQSSRYLVKRTGEKVFLECVQDMDHENMFWYRQDPGLGLRLIYFSYDVKMKEKGDIPEGYSVSREKKERFSLILESASTNQTSMYLCASLEWGRLGNTEAFFGQGTRLTVV.

The chain combines TRBV14 with TRBJ2-5; D gene ambiguous. Germline V gene lookup returns CDR1 SGHDN and CDR2 FVKESK. This CDR3 spans 15 amino acids. Trimming stripped 4 bases from V and 3 bases from J, with 15 bases between. The CDR3 is CASSPGYSQEETQYF. The CDR3, as DNA: TGTGCCAGCAGCCCAGGATACAGCCAAGAAGAGACCCAGTACTTC.

This clone was counted a single time. V is TRBV3-1 (or the pseudogene TRBV3-2) and J is TRBJ2-1; perhaps TRBD2 as D (6 bases). This CDR3 region has 15 residues. V shed 1 base and J shed 10 bases, with 17 bases lying between them. Germline values: CDR1 LGHDT, CDR2 YNNKEL (reference sequence). CDR3 sequence: CASSQGRLAPVEQFF. CDR3 DNA: TGTGCCAGCAGCCAAGGTCGGCTAGCGCCAGTGGAGCAGTTCTTC.

V usage is TRBV5-5 and J usage is TRBJ2-5; tentatively, D is TRBD2 (5 bases). The CDR3 runs to 13 residues. V dropped 0 bases and J dropped 3 bases, with 6 bases sitting between them. From germline, CDR1 is SGHKS and CDR2 YYEKEE (reference sequence). In DNA form, the CDR3 reads TGTGCCAGCAGCTTGGACGGGGAAGAGACCCAGTACTTC. Protein: CASSLDGEETQYF.

CDR3 residues: CASSRYRVHEQFF. Written as DNA, the CDR3 is TGCGCCAGCAGCCGTTACAGGGTCCATGAGCAGTTCTTC. V and J are TRBV5-1 and TRBJ2-1; a weak D match, TRBD1 (6 bases). V was shortened by 4 bases and J by 8 bases, with 13 bases between the two germline ends. The CDR3 contains 13 residues. Germline loops: CDR1 SGHRS, CDR2 YFSETQ.

The rearrangement uses TRBV5-1 and TRBJ2-1, with a weak D call TRBD2 (6 bases). Germline CDR1 and CDR2: SGHRS and YFSETQ. This CDR3 has 18 amino acids. V was clipped by 2 bases and J by 0 bases, with 18 bases between them. This chain's CDR3 is CASSFWGVGSYSYNEQFF. The CDR3 region has the DNA TGCGCCAGCAGCTTTTGGGGGGTGGGTTCATACTCCTACAATGAGCAGTTCTTC. Based on the CDR3 plus reference TRBV5-1 and TRBJ2-1, the full variable domain is KAGVTQTPRYLIKTRGQQVTLSCSPISGHRSVSWYQQTPGQGLQFLFEYFSETQRNKGNFPGRFSGRQFSNSRSEMNVSTLELGDSALYLCASSFWGVGSYSYNEQFFGPGTRLTVL.

The chain combines TRBV27 with TRBJ2-7; 8 bases line up with TRBD2. Germline V lookup: CDR1 MNHEY, CDR2 SMNVEV (reference sequence). The V and J ends lost 2 bases and 0 bases, in that order; junction bases with no gene match: 6. The CDR3 length is 16 residues. The CDR3 loop reads CASSLESGGPSYEQYF. CDR3 DNA: TGTGCCAGCAGTTTAGAGAGCGGGGGCCCCTCCTACGAGCAGTACTTC.